This T cell receptor beta chain was observed in a study of cytomegalovirus exposure and HLA in healthy donors. About the research overall: There were around 100 million unique TCR beta sequences, drawn from approximately 180 million T cells, in an earlier analysis.

This CDR3 has 17 residues. The germline V gene has CDR1 SGHNT and CDR2 YENEEA. Trimming at V came to 4 bases and at J to 5 bases, leaving 14 bases not matched to a gene. Study-level results: Analyzed later, most CMV-associated TCR beta chains appeared HLA-restricted. When the data were analyzed later, several of the most significant clusters appeared to be linked to common viral pathogens.

With regard to this clone: The antigen remains undetermined.

Primers for the PCR totalled 60 Vbeta and 13 Jbeta. Libraries were prepared by immunoSEQ multiplex PCR; TCRdb keeps only in-frame clonotypes and omits some of them. This sample yields some 150,000 clones, of which about 85% are seen a single time; about 2.4% belongs to the top ten. This clonotype originated in a young woman in good health and CMV-seronegative. Specimen: PBMCs. This chain connects TRBV11-3 to TRBJ2-1; TRBD2 matches at 7 bases. CDR3 DNA sequence: TGTGCCAGCAGCTCAACCTCGAAGGGACTACCGAACAATGAGCAGTTCTTC. It yields the protein CASSSTSKGLPNNEQFF.